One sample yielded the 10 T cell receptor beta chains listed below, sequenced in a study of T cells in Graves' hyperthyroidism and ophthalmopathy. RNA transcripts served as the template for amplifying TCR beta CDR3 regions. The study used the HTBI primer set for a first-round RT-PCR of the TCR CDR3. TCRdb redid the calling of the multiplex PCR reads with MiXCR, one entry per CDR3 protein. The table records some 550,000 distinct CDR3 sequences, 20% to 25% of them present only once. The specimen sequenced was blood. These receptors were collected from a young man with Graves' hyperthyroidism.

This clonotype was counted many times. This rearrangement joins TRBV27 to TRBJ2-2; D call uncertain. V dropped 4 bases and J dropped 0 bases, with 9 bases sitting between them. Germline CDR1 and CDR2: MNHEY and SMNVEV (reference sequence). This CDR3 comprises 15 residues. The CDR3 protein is CASSSRPTNTGELFF. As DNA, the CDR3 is TGTGCCAGCAGTTCGAGACCCACGAACACCGGGGAGCTGTTTTTT.

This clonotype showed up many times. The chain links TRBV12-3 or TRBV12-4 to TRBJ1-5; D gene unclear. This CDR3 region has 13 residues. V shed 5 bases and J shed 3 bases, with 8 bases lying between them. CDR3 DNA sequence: TGTGCCAGCAGTCAATCAGCCAATCAGCCCCAGCATTTT. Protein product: CASSQSANQPQHF.

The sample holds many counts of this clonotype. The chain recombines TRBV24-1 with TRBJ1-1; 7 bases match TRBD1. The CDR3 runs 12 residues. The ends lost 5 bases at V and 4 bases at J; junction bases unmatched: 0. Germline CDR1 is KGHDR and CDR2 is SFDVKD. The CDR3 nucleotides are TGTGCCACCAGTGCAGGGGGCACTGAAGCTTTCTTT. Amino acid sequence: CATSAGGTEAFF.

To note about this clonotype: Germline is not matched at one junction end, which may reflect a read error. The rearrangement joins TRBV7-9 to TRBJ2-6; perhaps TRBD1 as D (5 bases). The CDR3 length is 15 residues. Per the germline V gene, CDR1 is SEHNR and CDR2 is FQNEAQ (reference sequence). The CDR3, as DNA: TGTGCCAGCAGCTACCCAGACTCTGGGGCCAACGTCCTGAGTTTC. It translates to CASSYPDSGANVLSF. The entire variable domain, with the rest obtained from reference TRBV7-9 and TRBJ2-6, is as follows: DTGVSQNPRHKITKRGQNVTFRCDPISEHNRLYWYRQTLGQGPEFLTYFQNEAQLEKSRLLSDRFSAERPKGSFSTLEIQRTEQGDSAMYLCASSYPDSGANVLSFGAGSRLTVL.

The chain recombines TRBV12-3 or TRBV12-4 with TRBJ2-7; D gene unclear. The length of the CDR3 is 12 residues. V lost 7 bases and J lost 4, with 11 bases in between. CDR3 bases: TGTGCCAGCACCCTCCACGGGTACGAGCAGTACTTC. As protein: CASTLHGYEQYF.

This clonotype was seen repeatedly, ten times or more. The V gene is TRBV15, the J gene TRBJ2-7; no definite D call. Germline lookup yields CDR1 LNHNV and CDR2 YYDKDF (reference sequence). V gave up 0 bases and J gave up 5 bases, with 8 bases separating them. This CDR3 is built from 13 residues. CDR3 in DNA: TGTGCCACCAGCAGAGATCGAGCGAACGAGCAGTACTTC. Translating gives CATSRDRANEQYF.

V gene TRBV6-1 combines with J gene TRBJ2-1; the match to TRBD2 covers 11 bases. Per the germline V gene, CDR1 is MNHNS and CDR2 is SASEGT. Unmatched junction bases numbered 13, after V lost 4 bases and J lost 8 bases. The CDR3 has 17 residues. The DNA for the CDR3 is TGTGCCAGCAGTGTCTCAGCGACTAGCGGGGTTGGGGATGAGCAGTTCTTC. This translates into CASSVSATSGVGDEQFF.

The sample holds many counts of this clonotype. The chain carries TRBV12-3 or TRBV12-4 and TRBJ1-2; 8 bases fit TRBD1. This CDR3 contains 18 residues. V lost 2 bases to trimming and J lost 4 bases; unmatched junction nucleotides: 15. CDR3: CASSLSRDRRGLGYGYTF. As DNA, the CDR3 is TGTGCCAGCAGTTTAAGTCGGGACAGGAGGGGGCTAGGCTATGGCTACACCTTC.

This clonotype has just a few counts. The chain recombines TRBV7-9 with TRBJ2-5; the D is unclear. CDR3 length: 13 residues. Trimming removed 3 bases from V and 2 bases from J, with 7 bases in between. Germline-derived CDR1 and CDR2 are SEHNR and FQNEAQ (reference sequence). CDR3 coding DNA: TGTGCCAGCAGCTTTATAATTCAAGAGACCCAGTACTTC. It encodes CASSFIIQETQYF.

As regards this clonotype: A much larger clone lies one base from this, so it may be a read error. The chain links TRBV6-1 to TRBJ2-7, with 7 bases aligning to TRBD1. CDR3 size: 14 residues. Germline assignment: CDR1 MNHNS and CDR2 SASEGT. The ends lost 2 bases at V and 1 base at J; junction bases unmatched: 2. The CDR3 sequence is CASSERDRSYEQYF. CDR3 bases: TGTGCCAGCAGTGAACGGGACAGATCCTACGAGCAGTACTTC.